This T cell receptor beta chain was profiled in a study of molecular identifiers for immune sequencing clone quantification. Germline values: CDR1 SGHNT, CDR2 YYREEE (reference sequence). The CDR3 contains 16 residues. Notes on this clonotype: Its antigen is unidentified. Given a much more abundant clone one base away, this may be a read error.

Points from the study as a whole: Spiked Jurkat TCR RNA equivalent to one cell was reportedly detectable in one million naive cells. The sizes of highly expanded clones could be underestimated when identical TCR molecules share a barcode.

TCRdb itself ran the PCR reads through MiXCR, one entry per CDR3 protein. Found here are 550,000 to 750,000 distinct CDR3 sequences, nearly 20% of them singletons; the top ten hold under 0.95%. This clonotype was obtained from a human donor in good health. Some libraries in this study had Jurkat cell RNA spiked in. Sequenced material: naive CD8+ T cells from blood, with Jurkat cell RNA spiked in. Subset denoted: FACS-sorted CD8+CD4-CCR7+CD45RA+ naive T cells. The chain employs TRBV5-4 and TRBJ1-4, with D perhaps TRBD1 (5 bases). The CDR3 loop is CAGSLASGTGNEKLFF. CDR3 bases: TGTGCCGGCAGCTTGGCTTCGGGGACCGGGAATGAAAAACTGTTTTTT.